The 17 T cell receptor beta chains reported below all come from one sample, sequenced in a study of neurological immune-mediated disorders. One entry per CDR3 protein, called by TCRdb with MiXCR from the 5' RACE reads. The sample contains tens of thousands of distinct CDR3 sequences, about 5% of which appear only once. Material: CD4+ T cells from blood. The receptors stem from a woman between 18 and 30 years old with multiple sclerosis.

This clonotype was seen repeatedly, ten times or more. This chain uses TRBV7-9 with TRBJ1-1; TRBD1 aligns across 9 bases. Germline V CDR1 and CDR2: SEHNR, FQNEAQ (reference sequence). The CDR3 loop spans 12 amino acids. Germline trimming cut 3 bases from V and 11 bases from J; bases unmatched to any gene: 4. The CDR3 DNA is TGTGCCAGCAGCTTGGGTGACAGGGGGGCTTTCTTT. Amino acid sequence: CASSLGDRGAFF.

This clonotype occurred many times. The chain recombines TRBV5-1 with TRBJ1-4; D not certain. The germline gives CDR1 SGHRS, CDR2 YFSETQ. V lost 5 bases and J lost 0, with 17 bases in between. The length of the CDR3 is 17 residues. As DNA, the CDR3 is TGCGCCAGCAGAGTTAATGTCTTGGGAGCAACTAATGAAAAACTGTTTTTT. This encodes CASRVNVLGATNEKLFF.

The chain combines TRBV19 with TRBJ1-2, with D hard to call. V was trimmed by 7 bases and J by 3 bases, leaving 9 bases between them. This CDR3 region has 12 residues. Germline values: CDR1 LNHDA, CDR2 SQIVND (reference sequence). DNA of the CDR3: TGTGCCAGTACCAGCTCGTACTATGGCTACACCTTC. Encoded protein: CASTSSYYGYTF.

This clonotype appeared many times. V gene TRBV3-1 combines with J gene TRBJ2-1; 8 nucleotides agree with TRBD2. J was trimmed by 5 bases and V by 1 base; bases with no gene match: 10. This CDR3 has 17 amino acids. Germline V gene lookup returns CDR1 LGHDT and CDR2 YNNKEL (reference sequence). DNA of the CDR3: TGTGCCAGCAGCCAAGGACTGGGCGGGGGGACCAACAATGAGCAGTTCTTC. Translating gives CASSQGLGGGTNNEQFF.

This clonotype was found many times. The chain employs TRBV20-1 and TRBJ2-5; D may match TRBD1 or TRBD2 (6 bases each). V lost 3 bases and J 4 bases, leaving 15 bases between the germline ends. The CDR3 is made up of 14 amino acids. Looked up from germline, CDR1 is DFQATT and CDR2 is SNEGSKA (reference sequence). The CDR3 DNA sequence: TGCAGTGCTAGTTTCGGGGGCCGGGGAGAGACCCAGTACTTC. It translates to CSASFGGRGETQYF.

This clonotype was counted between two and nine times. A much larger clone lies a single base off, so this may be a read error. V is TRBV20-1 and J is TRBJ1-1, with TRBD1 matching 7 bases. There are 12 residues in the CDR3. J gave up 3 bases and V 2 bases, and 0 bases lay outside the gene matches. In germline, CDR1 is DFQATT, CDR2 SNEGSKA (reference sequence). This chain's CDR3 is CSARTGDTEAFF. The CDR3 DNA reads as TGCAGTGCTAGAACAGGGGACACTGAAGCTTTCTTT.

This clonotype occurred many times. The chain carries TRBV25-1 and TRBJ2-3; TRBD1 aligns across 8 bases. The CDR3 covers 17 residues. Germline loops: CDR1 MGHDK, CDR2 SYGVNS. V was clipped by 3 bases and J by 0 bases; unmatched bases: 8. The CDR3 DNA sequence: TGTGCCAGCAGTGATATGGGGACAGGTACTAGCACAGATACGCAGTATTTT. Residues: CASSDMGTGTSTDTQYF.

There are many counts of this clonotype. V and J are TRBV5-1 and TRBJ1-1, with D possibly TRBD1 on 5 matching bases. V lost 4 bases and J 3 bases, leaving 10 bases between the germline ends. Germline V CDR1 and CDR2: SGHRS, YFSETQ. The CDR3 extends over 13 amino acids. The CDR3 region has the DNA TGCGCCAGCAGCCACGTAGGGGACACTGAAGCTTTCTTT. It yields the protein CASSHVGDTEAFF. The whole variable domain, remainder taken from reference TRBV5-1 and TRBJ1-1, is KAGVTQTPRYLIKTRGQQVTLSCSPISGHRSVSWYQQTPGQGLQFLFEYFSETQRNKGNFPGRFSGRQFSNSRSEMNVSTLELGDSALYLCASSHVGDTEAFFGQGTRLTVV.

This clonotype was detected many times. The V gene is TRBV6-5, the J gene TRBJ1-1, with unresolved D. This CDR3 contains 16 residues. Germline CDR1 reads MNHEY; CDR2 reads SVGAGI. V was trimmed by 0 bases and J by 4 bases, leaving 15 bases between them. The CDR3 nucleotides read TGTGCCAGCAGTTACTCTGTTCCTGCGGAGGGCACTGAAGCTTTCTTT. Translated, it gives CASSYSVPAEGTEAFF.

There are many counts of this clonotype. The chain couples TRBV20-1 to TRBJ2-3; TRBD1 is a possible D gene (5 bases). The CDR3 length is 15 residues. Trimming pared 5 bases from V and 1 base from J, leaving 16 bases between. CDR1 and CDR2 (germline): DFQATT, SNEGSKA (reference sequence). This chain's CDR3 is CSAARQGARTDTQYF. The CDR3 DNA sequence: TGCAGTGCTGCCCGACAAGGGGCCCGCACAGATACGCAGTATTTT.

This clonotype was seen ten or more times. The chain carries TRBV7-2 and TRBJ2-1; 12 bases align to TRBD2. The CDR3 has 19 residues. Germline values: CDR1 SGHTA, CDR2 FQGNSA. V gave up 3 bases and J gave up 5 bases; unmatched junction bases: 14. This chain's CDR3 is CASSLGPASGRANHNEQFF. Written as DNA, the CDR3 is TGTGCCAGCAGCTTGGGCCCGGCTAGCGGGAGGGCCAACCACAATGAGCAGTTCTTC.

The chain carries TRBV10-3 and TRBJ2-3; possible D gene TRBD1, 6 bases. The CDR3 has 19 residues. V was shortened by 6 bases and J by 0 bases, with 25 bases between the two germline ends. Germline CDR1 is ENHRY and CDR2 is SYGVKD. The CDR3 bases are TGTGCCATCAGCCGAGACAGGCCACTATCCTCCTGGAGCACAGATACGCAGTATTTT. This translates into CAISRDRPLSSWSTDTQYF.

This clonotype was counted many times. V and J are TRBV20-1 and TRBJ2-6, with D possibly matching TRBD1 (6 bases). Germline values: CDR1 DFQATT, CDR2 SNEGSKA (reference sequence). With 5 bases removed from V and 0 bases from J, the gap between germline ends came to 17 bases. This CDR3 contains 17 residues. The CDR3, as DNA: TGCAGTGCTCCAAAGACAGGCCGTCCCTCTGGGGCCAACGTCCTGACTTTC. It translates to CSAPKTGRPSGANVLTF.

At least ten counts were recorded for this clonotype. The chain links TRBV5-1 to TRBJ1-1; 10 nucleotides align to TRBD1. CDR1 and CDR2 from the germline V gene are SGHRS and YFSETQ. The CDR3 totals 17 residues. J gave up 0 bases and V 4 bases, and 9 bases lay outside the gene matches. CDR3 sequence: CASSRQGAGFMNTEAFF. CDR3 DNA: TGCGCCAGCAGCAGACAGGGGGCCGGTTTCATGAACACTGAAGCTTTCTTT.

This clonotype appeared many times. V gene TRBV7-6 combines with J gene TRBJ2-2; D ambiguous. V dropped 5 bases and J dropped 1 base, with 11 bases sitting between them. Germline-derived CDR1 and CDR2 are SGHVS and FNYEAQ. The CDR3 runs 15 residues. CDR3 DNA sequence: TGTGCCAGCAGCCGACGGGTCGGGAACACCGGGGAGCTGTTTTTT. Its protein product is CASSRRVGNTGELFF.

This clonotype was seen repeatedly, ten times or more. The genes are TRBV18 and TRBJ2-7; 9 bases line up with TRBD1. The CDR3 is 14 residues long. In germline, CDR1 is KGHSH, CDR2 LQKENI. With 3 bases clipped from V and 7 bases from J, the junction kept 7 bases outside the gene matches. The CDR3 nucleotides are TGTGCCAGCTCACCCACAGGGGGCTTAAGGGAGCAGTACTTC. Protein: CASSPTGGLREQYF.

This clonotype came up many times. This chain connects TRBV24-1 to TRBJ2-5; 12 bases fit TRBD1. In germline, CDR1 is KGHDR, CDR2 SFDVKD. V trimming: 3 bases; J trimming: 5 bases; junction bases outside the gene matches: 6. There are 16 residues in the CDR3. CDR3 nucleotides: TGTGCCACCAGTGATACCGGGACAGGGGGCGGGGAGACCCAGTACTTC. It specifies CATSDTGTGGGETQYF.